What follows is one TCR beta chain and its context. What it recognizes is unknown. One junction end does not reproduce the germline sequence, and a read error may be involved. This specimen belongs to a study of cytomegalovirus exposure and HLA in healthy donors. Study conclusions and caveats: In vitro confirmation showed a few CMV-associated chains to be CMV antigen specific. Per a later analysis, HLA-associated TCR beta chains showed more clonal expansion than other, equally common TCR beta chains. The classifier reportedly diagnosed cytomegalovirus status with high sensitivity and specificity.

This CDR3 comprises 18 residues. Germline loops: CDR1 SEHNR, CDR2 FQNEAQ (reference sequence). The PCR employed 60 Vbeta primers together with 13 Jbeta primers. Here immunoSEQ multiplex PCR was the method, and the copy in TCRdb shows in-frame clones only, minus some. The repertoire holds under 200,000 clones, with roughly 80% as singletons. This TCR derives from a man over 45 in good health and CMV-seronegative. The gene calls are TRBV7-9 and TRBJ2-7; 13 nucleotides align to TRBD2. The material sequenced was PBMCs. As DNA, the CDR3 is TGTTCCAGCAGCTCCCCCGGGACTAGCGGGGTAAGAGTCTACGAGCAGTACTTC. Translating it yields CSSSSPGTSGVRVYEQYF.